This T cell receptor beta chain was retrieved from a study of patients and donors after allogeneic stem cell transplantation. TCRdb recomputed calls from the RT-PCR reads with MiXCR, one row per CDR3 protein. The table has roughly 880,000 distinct CDR3 sequences, around 17% seen once. This CDR3 contains 15 residues. Germline V gene sequence: CDR1 SGHRS, CDR2 YFSETQ. Deletions cut 3 bases from V and 4 bases from J, with 16 bases between. This clonotype showed up just a few times. The chain carries TRBV5-1 and TRBJ1-1; TRBD1 might be the D (5 bases). Sequenced material: blood, either unsorted or a sorted T cell fraction (not recorded which). This receptor was obtained from a human donor who was either an allogeneic HSCT recipient or a stem cell or donor lymphocyte infusion donor (not recorded which). It is not recorded whose cells these are; they may come from a transplant donor. The CDR3 here is CASSSATGGTTEAFF. The CDR3, as DNA: TGCGCCAGCAGCTCAGCAACGGGGGGGACCACTGAAGCTTTCTTT.